This TCR beta chain was profiled in a study of human T cells and chemical hapten exposure (dated by TCRdb to 2020 to 2022). As for the study more broadly: For sensitization, 2% DPC in acetone was applied to an approximately 2 cm by approximately 2 cm area of upper inner arm skin. Patients additionally received weekly therapeutic DPC doses to the scalp throughout the approximately 24-week study period. Patch testing on the upper back used Finn chambers containing 0.01% DPC, with scoring done after 6 days according to International Contact Dermatitis Research Group standards. Alopecia areata with under or over 50% scalp involvement, alopecia totalis and alopecia universalis were represented in the patient cohort, which was mostly female. Libraries were combined into a pool for sequencing, and differences in TCR yield between samples came mainly from small differences in library volumes within the pool. In alopecia patients, the study followed how the peripheral blood TCR repertoire changed in vivo over primary and secondary sensitization to diphenylcyclopropenone (DPC), a hapten. Patient blood was sampled pre-sensitization (week 0) and at 2, 6 and about 24 weeks after DPC sensitization. Blood for TCR sequencing was provided by twenty-nine alopecia patients at one to four time points (pre-sensitization, 2, 6 and 24 weeks).

What this sample's time point label stands for: patch test 2, 6 weeks after DPC sensitization. What this sample's treatment or condition label stands for: therapeutic diphenylcyclopropenone sensitization with weekly scalp DPC. At each patch-test visit, blood was drawn before the patch test was applied. Eligible patients were aged 18 to 70, diagnosed with alopecia, deemed suitable for DPC therapy, and excluded if pregnant. Unfractionated whole blood was collected in Tempus Blood RNA tubes, and total RNA was extracted from that blood. Library preparation was by RACE. TCRdb shows the sequencer as NextSeq 500. During library preparation, unique molecular identifiers were attached to individual cDNA molecules so that TCRs could be counted in a quantitative, reproducible way. Each blood RNA sample was used to sequence both TCR alpha and TCR beta chains. The paper's data handling went like this. A median of about 87,000 TCRs per sample was observed, with a range of about 23,224 to 750,000. The Decombinator software suite was used to annotate the V, J and CDR3 of the TCR reads. Every sample was subsampled to the same number of TCRs (28,000) for the PS versus PT1 abundance plots. Expanded TCRs were defined as absent before sensitization and observed at least eight times at the 2-week time point. TCRdb ran its own pipeline on the public reads, namely fastp trimming at Q25 and MiXCR clone calling, and kept in-frame beta chains. Duplicate CDR3 protein sequences are folded into a single record with the most common DNA and genes. It is TCRdb's table, rather than the study itself, that gives the V and J calls and clone size. The sample table lists roughly 92,000 distinct CDR3 sequences, about 10% of them with a count of one. The ten top clones hold 2.5% to 4% of the sample.

This clonotype has at least ten counts. This receptor's antigen is unknown. No qualities accompany the bases; no much larger clone lies one base away. From the cysteine through the phenylalanine, the CDR3 covers 18 amino acids. CDR3 DNA is the only sequence kept; it has 54 bases, read in frame from the first base. A distance of 16 bases separates the germline ends of V and J, which lose 1 base and 0 bases respectively. From a lookup of the germline V gene, CDR1 and CDR2 are LGHNA and YSLEER. Beyond this particular receptor, the publication reports: Expanded TCRs formed significantly more large CDR3 similarity clusters than pre-sensitization or healthy control sets, consistent with antigen-driven responses. After repeated subsampling, changes were observed in the strength of the expansion versus patch-test correlation and in the threshold at which the correlation became significant. DPC sensitization did not change the number of TCRs with a frequency above 1 in 1000, and there was no evidence of changes in global repertoire structure. A positive correlation was found between the number of PT1 expanded TCRs and patch test score, with significance reached at thresholds 8, 16 and 32 but not 4. Alopecia, a presumed autoimmune disease, was present in all patients, so the immune response of the patients might differ from that of healthy individuals.

Sequenced material: whole blood, taken in connection with sensitization to the hapten diphenylcyclopropenone (DPC). This sequence was found in a woman between 40 and 55 years old with alopecia areata. Some clones in this sample may be carry-over from other donors' samples. This receptor chain uses TRBV4-3 and TRBJ2-1, with the D call perhaps TRBD1 or TRBD2, each one matching 5 bases. The nucleotide sequence reads TGCGCCAGCAGCCAAGCCCCTCGGGGCGGTGACTCCTACAATGAGCAGTTCTTC. Its protein reads: CASSQAPRGGDSYNEQFF.